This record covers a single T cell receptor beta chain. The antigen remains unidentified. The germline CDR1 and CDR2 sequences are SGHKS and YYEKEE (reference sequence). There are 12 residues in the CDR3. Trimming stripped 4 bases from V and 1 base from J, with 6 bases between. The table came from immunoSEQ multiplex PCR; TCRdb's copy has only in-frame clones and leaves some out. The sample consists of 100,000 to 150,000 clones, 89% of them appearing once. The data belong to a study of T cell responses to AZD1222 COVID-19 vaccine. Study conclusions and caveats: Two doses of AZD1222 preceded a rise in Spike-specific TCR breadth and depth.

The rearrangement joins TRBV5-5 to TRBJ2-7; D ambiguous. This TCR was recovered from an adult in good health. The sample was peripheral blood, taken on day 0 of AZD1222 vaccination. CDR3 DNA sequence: TGTGCCAGCAGCATGTTTTCCTACGAGCAGTACTTC. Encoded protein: CASSMFSYEQYF.